This T cell receptor beta chain came from a study of blood T cells in healthy people across ages. General study results and limits: In older individuals, TCR beta diversity per million T cells was lower, falling roughly linearly with age.

The V gene's germline CDR1 is MNHEY and CDR2 SVGEGT. The CDR3 has 16 amino acids. Next came a second PCR, run for about 7 to 12 cycles, which used a sample-barcoded 5' primer along with a J-beta primer mix. TCRdb passed the 5' RACE reads through MiXCR, listing each CDR3 protein once. The table lists approximately 900,000 distinct CDR3 sequences, about 48% of them singletons. In the case of this clonotype: Its cognate antigen is unknown. A read error may produce the germline difference seen at one junction end.

The specimen sequenced was blood. The TCR was taken from a man aged 25 to 40 in good health. The rearrangement uses TRBV6-2 or TRBV6-3 and TRBJ1-2, with D possibly TRBD1 on 6 matching bases. The CDR3 DNA sequence: TGTGCCAGCGGTTACCACCCAGGGGTAGACAACTATGGCTACACCTTC. It encodes CASGYHPGVDNYGYTF.